This T cell receptor beta chain was sequenced in a study of graft-versus-host responses after intestinal transplantation. Background on the study: Every recipient had anti-thymocyte globulin induction and 3 to 4 years of tacrolimus plus steroids. Broader study findings: Ileal or blood samples showed some GvH clones first, and such clones were also found in recipient marrow. Graft-donor T cell macrochimerism coincided with high graft-versus-host to host-versus-graft clonal ratios in allografts. Early declines in HvG clones that occurred post-transplant were associated with peak circulating GvH clone levels.

With 5 bases removed from V and 0 bases from J, the gap between germline ends came to 14 bases. Germline CDR1 reads SEHNR; CDR2 reads FQNEAQ (reference sequence). The CDR3 has 16 amino acids. For this clone: Its antigen remains unknown.

Sequencing was performed with immunoSEQ multiplex PCR; in TCRdb, only in-frame clones are kept and a portion is missing. The table lists approximately 120,000 clones, approximately 90% of them singletons. Sequences were derived from unstimulated CD4+ T cells sorted from spleen or lymph node cells, sampled before intestinal transplant. This chain connects TRBV7-9 to TRBJ1-3; a weak D match, TRBD1 (6 bases). This TCR was recovered from a human donor who received an intestinal transplant. The DNA of the CDR3 is TGTGCCAGCAGCCCCCGGGGGGCCAGCTCTGGAAACACCATATATTTT. It translates to CASSPRGASSGNTIYF.